This TCR beta chain is drawn from a study of cytomegalovirus exposure and HLA in healthy donors. Study-level information: A subsequent analysis stated that the 120 or so validation repertoires were run on the same platform as the approximately 700 first-cohort repertoires. The study's findings and limits: Most observed TCR sequences were rare, whereas some public TCRs were detected in many donors.

The donors were part of the validation cohort, which consisted of under 150 subjects and was separate from the first cohort of hundreds of subjects. The germline gives CDR1 MNHGY, CDR2 SVAAGI. The germline V and J ends were trimmed by 4 bases and 9 bases, with 15 bases remaining between them. This CDR3 is 14 amino acids long. With regard to this clone: The antigen remains undetermined.

Libraries were prepared by immunoSEQ multiplex PCR; TCRdb keeps only in-frame clonotypes and omits some of them. The sample consists of roughly 180,000 clones, around 86% of them appearing once. The sample taken for sequencing was PBMCs. The sequence was collected from a man aged 25 to 40 in good health and CMV-seropositive. The chain combines TRBV6-9 with TRBJ2-2, with D unclear. CDR3 DNA sequence: TGTGCCAGCAGTTTCGACCTGTCCCGCCGGGAGCTGTTTTTT. Protein: CASSFDLSRRELFF.